A selection of T cell receptor beta chains follows, all from one sample in a study of shared clonotypes between healthy human individuals. TCRdb's table, derived via immunoSEQ multiplex PCR, lists solely in-frame clones and lacks some. Of roughly 1,600,000 clones in the sample, about 98.5% were seen once. Sequenced material: naive CD4+ T cells sorted from blood. The source is a man in his thirties or forties in good health. The CDR3 runs from the conserved cysteine through the conserved F or W. The D gene is left open where the match is weak. A clone size is listed for some rows: how often the clone was seen (once, few, many), or a class if it is expanded.

j_call clone_size v_call d_call cdr3_aa cdr3_nt
TRBJ2-1 - TRBV27 - CASSFRSYGVYNEQFF TGTGCCAGCAGTTTCCGCTCTTACGGGGTATACAATGAGCAGTTCTTC
TRBJ2-7 - TRBV5-5 - CASSLAQGAYEQYF TGTGCCAGCAGCTTGGCACAGGGTGCGTACGAGCAGTACTTC
TRBJ2-3 - TRBV15 - CATSRPRGSTDTQYF TGTGCCACCAGCAGACCTAGGGGAAGCACAGATACGCAGTATTTT
TRBJ2-1 once TRBV5-1 TRBD1 CASSLKQGAFYNEQFF TGCGCCAGCAGCCTCAAACAGGGGGCTTTCTACAATGAGCAGTTCTTC
TRBJ2-2 - TRBV30 TRBD1 CAWIRDRGYTGELFF TGTGCCTGGATTCGGGACAGGGGATATACCGGGGAGCTGTTTTTT
TRBJ1-1 - TRBV29-1 - CSGGQNTEAFF TGCAGCGGAGGACAGAACACTGAAGCTTTCTTT
TRBJ2-2 - TRBV11-3 - CASSSKNGGELFF TGTGCCAGCAGCTCGAAGAATGGCGGGGAGCTGTTTTTT
TRBJ1-4 - TRBV5-1 - CASSRQGGGTNEKLFF TGCGCCAGCAGCAGACAAGGAGGGGGTACTAATGAAAAACTGTTTTTT
TRBJ2-5 - TRBV18 TRBD1 CASSPPGGWEETQYF TGTGCCAGCTCACCTCCAGGGGGATGGGAGGAGACCCAGTACTTC
TRBJ2-1 - TRBV2 - CASSVQDNEQFF TGTGCCAGCAGTGTACAGGACAATGAGCAGTTCTTC
TRBJ2-2 - TRBV30 TRBD2 CAWTVLAGISGELFF TGTGCCTGGACAGTACTAGCGGGAATTAGCGGGGAGCTGTTTTTT
TRBJ2-1 - TRBV2 TRBD1 CASSTGGRVEQFF TGTGCCAGCAGTACAGGGGGAAGGGTTGAGCAGTTCTTC
TRBJ2-1 once TRBV27 - CASSRQYNEQFF TGTGCCAGCAGCCGACAATACAATGAGCAGTTCTTC
TRBJ2-5 - TRBV5-1 TRBD1 CASSYQGAYTETQYF TGCGCCAGCAGCTACCAGGGGGCATACACCGAGACCCAGTACTTC
TRBJ2-1 - TRBV5-1 TRBD2 CASSLGLANNEQFF TGCGCCAGCAGCTTGGGACTAGCGAACAATGAGCAGTTCTTC